The 27 T cell receptor beta chains reported below all come from one sample, sequenced in a study of identical twins. Each CDR3 protein gets one entry after TCRdb re-called the 5' RACE reads with MiXCR. The repertoire consists of 690,000 or so distinct CDR3 sequences, with 5.5% to 7.5% occurring once and the leading ten covering around 1.7%. The sequenced sample consisted of naive T cells sorted from blood. Receptor source: a man younger than 35 in good health.

This clonotype has ten or more counts. The chain links TRBV7-2 to TRBJ2-7; either TRBD1 or TRBD2 may fit D (5 bases each). This CDR3 is 15 amino acids long. V was clipped by 2 bases and J by 4 bases, with 15 bases between them. Germline loops: CDR1 SGHTA, CDR2 FQGNSA. The CDR3 loop is CASSLMGVGTYEQYF. In DNA form, the CDR3 reads TGTGCCAGCAGCTTAATGGGAGTTGGGACGTACGAGCAGTACTTC. Using reference TRBV7-2 and TRBJ2-7 for the parts outside the CDR3, the full variable domain is GAGVSQSPSNKVTEKGKDVELRCDPISGHTALYWYRQSLGQGLEFLIYFQGNSAPDKSGLPSDRFSAERTGGSVSTLTIQRTQQEDSAVYLCASSLMGVGTYEQYFGPGTRLTVT.

This clonotype was recorded a few times. V gene TRBV7-9 combines with J gene TRBJ2-5, with 7 bases matching TRBD1. From germline, CDR1 is SEHNR and CDR2 FQNEAQ (reference sequence). The V and J ends lost 5 bases and 3 bases, in that order; junction bases with no gene match: 15. The CDR3 length is 17 residues. CDR3 loop: CASSPSWDSIPKETQYF. CDR3 nucleotide sequence: TGTGCCAGCAGCCCCTCTTGGGACAGCATTCCCAAAGAGACCCAGTACTTC.

This clonotype was counted between two and nine times. The chain employs TRBV12-3 or TRBV12-4 and TRBJ2-3, with D possibly being TRBD1 (6 bases). The CDR3 runs 14 residues. The V gene lost 6 bases and the J gene lost 2 bases, with 12 bases spanning the gap. The CDR3 DNA sequence: TGTGCCAGCAGCCGTAGGGGGAACACAGATACGCAGTATTTT. Its protein product is CASSRRGNTDTQYF.

The sample holds many counts of this clonotype. CDR3 amino acids: CSAKAGGERNSPLHF. The CDR3 region has the DNA TGCAGTGCTAAAGCAGGGGGCGAGCGGAATTCACCCCTCCACTTT. The V call is TRBV20-1, the J call TRBJ1-6, with 8 positions matching TRBD1. With 4 bases clipped from V and 7 bases from J, the junction kept 9 bases outside the gene matches. Germline V gene lookup returns CDR1 DFQATT and CDR2 SNEGSKA (reference sequence). CDR3 length: 15 amino acids.

Ten or more counts support this clonotype. The genes are TRBV7-2 and TRBJ2-1; D possibly corresponds to TRBD2 (5 bases). CDR3 size: 13 residues. Germline V lookup: CDR1 SGHTA, CDR2 FQGNSA. V shed 7 bases and J shed 12 bases, with 19 bases lying between them. CDR3 protein: CASTSLGVVWQFF. The CDR3 nucleotides read TGTGCCAGCACCTCACTAGGAGTCGTCTGGCAGTTCTTC.

This clonotype was seen a few times. This rearrangement joins TRBV7-6 to TRBJ2-1; D might be TRBD1 or TRBD2, each matching 5 bases. Germline assignment: CDR1 SGHVS and CDR2 FNYEAQ. The V gene lost 0 bases and the J gene lost 9 bases, with 15 bases spanning the gap. This CDR3 spans 15 amino acids. The CDR3 DNA is TGTGCCAGCAGCTTAGCCCACGGGGCGCGAGCTGAGCAGTTCTTC. This translates into CASSLAHGARAEQFF.

This clonotype was seen at least ten times. V usage is TRBV5-1 and J usage is TRBJ1-2; D might be TRBD1 (5 bases). There are 16 residues in the CDR3. The germline V gene encodes CDR1 SGHRS and CDR2 YFSETQ. Deletions cut 4 bases from V and 0 bases from J, with 16 bases between. For the CDR3, the DNA is TGCGCCAGCAGCCCTGGGACCGCTCAAACTAACTATGGCTACACCTTC. This codes for CASSPGTAQTNYGYTF.

This clonotype has at least ten counts. The V call is TRBV10-2, the J call TRBJ2-1; TRBD1 matches 10 bases. This CDR3 spans 16 amino acids. Per the germline V gene, CDR1 is WSHSY and CDR2 is SAAADI. The V segment lost 5 bases and the J segment 6 bases; nucleotides outside the gene matches: 10. The CDR3, as DNA: TGCGCCAGCAGTCGGTCTGGGGACAGGGGCCTCAATGAGCAGTTCTTC. It yields the protein CASSRSGDRGLNEQFF.

The V gene is TRBV25-1, the J gene TRBJ2-1; tentatively, D is TRBD2 (6 bases). The CDR3 spans 15 residues. V was pared by 6 bases and J by 9 bases, with 21 bases between. The germline gives CDR1 MGHDK, CDR2 SYGVNS. The CDR3 sequence is CASSVNAGPRGEQFF. DNA of the CDR3: TGTGCCAGCAGCGTTAATGCGGGCCCGCGGGGTGAGCAGTTCTTC.

This clonotype has ten or more counts. The chain recombines TRBV11-2 with TRBJ2-1; the D gene is possibly TRBD1 (5 bases). Per the germline V gene, CDR1 is SGHAT and CDR2 is FQNNGV. Trimming took 3 bases from V and 4 from J, leaving 22 bases between them. This CDR3 spans 18 amino acids. Here the CDR3 reads CASSFWRATDSRYNEQFF. CDR3 bases: TGTGCCAGCAGCTTTTGGAGAGCGACAGATTCCCGTTACAATGAGCAGTTCTTC.

There are many counts of this clonotype. V gene TRBV29-1 combines with J gene TRBJ2-4, with 8 nucleotides matching TRBD2. Trimming at V came to 7 bases and at J to 0 bases, leaving 14 bases not matched to a gene. Germline CDR1 and CDR2: SQVTM and ANQGSEA. This CDR3 has 17 residues. CDR3 sequence: CSAVGGGLTLAKNIQYF. CDR3 DNA: TGCAGCGCCGTTGGCGGGGGGCTAACCCTAGCCAAAAACATTCAGTACTTC.

The chain couples TRBV12-3 or TRBV12-4 to TRBJ2-7, with a tentative D call TRBD2 (6 bases). This CDR3 has 14 residues. V was clipped by 4 bases and J by 5 bases, with 15 bases between them. CDR3 nucleotides: TGTGCCAGCAGTTCCGGGACTTGCTTGGACGAGCAGTACGTC. It codes for CASSSGTCLDEQYV.

This clonotype was found many times. The chain recombines TRBV9 with TRBJ2-2; unclear D gene. The V gene's germline CDR1 is SGDLS and CDR2 YYNGEE. This CDR3 comprises 12 residues. Deletions cut 3 bases from V and 4 bases from J, with 4 bases between. In DNA form, the CDR3 reads TGTGCCAGCAGCGACCCCACCGGGGAGCTGTTTTTT. It yields the protein CASSDPTGELFF. The whole variable domain, filled in from reference TRBV9 and TRBJ2-2, reads DSGVTQTPKHLITATGQRVTLRCSPRSGDLSVYWYQQSLDQGLQFLIQYYNGEERAKGNILERFSAQQFPDLHSELNLSSLELGDSALYFCASSDPTGELFFGEGSRLTVL.

Regarding this clonotype: The missing conserved phenylalanine or tryptophan at the end of this CDR3 makes a read error likely. The CDR3 reads CSAQEGRQETQYL. DNA of the CDR3: TGCAGTGCGCAGGAGGGCCGCCAAGAGACCCAGTACCTC. V and J are TRBV20-1 and TRBJ2-5, with D perhaps TRBD2 (6 bases). The ends were cut back, 6 bases at V and 1 base at J, with 12 bases in the middle. The CDR3 is 13 amino acids. Germline CDR1 and CDR2: DFQATT and SNEGSKA (reference sequence).

Note on this clonotype: Since a much larger clone is just one base distant, this may be a read error. Since no conserved phenylalanine or tryptophan closes the CDR3, a read error is the likely cause. The chain is built from TRBV12-3 or TRBV12-4 and TRBJ2-1; a possible D gene is TRBD2 (5 bases). Trimming removed 6 bases from V and 9 bases from J, with 15 bases in between. This CDR3 comprises 13 residues. The CDR3 is CASSLSEEGEQFL. The CDR3 nucleotides are TGTGCCAGCAGCCTTAGCGAGGAAGGTGAGCAGTTCTTG.

This clonotype was observed at least ten times. V usage is TRBV4-3 and J usage is TRBJ1-1; D is perhaps TRBD1 (5 bases). CDR1 is LGHNA and CDR2 is YSLEER in the germline V gene. V was cut by 0 bases and J by 4 bases, with 12 bases left in between. The CDR3 has 15 residues. The CDR3 DNA follows: TGCGCCAGCAGCCAAGATCGGGGGTTTATCACTGAAGCTTTCTTT. It encodes CASSQDRGFITEAFF.

The chain's CDR3 is CAARPGGTTDTQYF. As DNA, the CDR3 is TGTGCCGCGCGTCCGGGAGGGACTACAGATACGCAGTATTTT. The V gene is TRBV19, the J gene TRBJ2-3; 8 bases are a match to TRBD2. Trimming at V came to 11 bases and at J to 3 bases, leaving 10 bases not matched to a gene. Germline V gives CDR1 LNHDA, CDR2 SQIVND (reference sequence). This CDR3 region has 14 residues.

This clonotype was seen many times. J is TRBJ2-3 and V is TRBV6-8; D remains unclear. Between the trimmed V and J ends, which lost 0 bases and 0 bases, there was a span of 10 bases. Germline-derived CDR1 and CDR2 are MNHGY and SAAAGT. The CDR3 has 16 amino acids. The CDR3 nucleotides are TGTGCCAGCAGTTACTCGCGGCAGAGGAGCACAGATACGCAGTATTTT. Protein: CASSYSRQRSTDTQYF.

On this clonotype: A read error is likely, as this CDR3 ends without the conserved phenylalanine or tryptophan. The CDR3 DNA reads as TGCGCCAGCAGTCCGGGACGGAGCTCCTACGAGCAGTACCTC. It is translated as CASSPGRSSYEQYL. V is TRBV4-3 and J is TRBJ2-7; D may match TRBD1 or TRBD2 (5 bases each). Trimming left V 6 bases short and J 0 bases short, with 12 bases between. Germline V gene data show CDR1 as LGHNA and CDR2 as YSLEER. The CDR3 sequence is 14 residues long.

The chain carries TRBV6-1 and TRBJ1-6; D is uncertain. Between the trimmed V and J ends, which lost 6 bases and 9 bases, there was a span of 21 bases. CDR1 is MNHNS and CDR2 is SASEGT in the germline V gene. CDR3 size: 16 residues. The CDR3, as DNA: TGTGCCAGCAGGGAGCACTCCGAACGGGGAGGTTCACCCCTCCACTTT. Translation gives CASREHSERGGSPLHF.

Ten or more counts support this clonotype. This sequence joins TRBV12-3 or TRBV12-4 and TRBJ2-2; a possible D gene is TRBD2 (6 bases). Trimming cost V 5 bases and J 0 bases, with 10 bases left between them. The CDR3 sequence is 15 residues long. CDR3 bases: TGTGCCAGCAGTCCCATAGCGGCGAACACCGGGGAGCTGTTTTTT. Its translation is CASSPIAANTGELFF.

This clonotype has a count of ten or more. The V gene is TRBV12-3 or TRBV12-4, the J gene TRBJ1-5; the D is unclear. Trimming took off 3 bases at V and 11 bases at J, with 11 bases between the two ends. The CDR3 contains 12 residues. CDR3 in DNA: TGTGCCAGCAGTTTGAAAGCCGAGGCCCAGCATTTT. It translates to CASSLKAEAQHF.

The J gene is TRBJ2-5, the V gene TRBV7-6; possible D gene TRBD2, 6 bases. Looked up from germline, CDR1 is SGHVS and CDR2 is FNYEAQ. V was cut by 1 base and J by 2 bases, with 23 bases left in between. The CDR3 contains 19 residues. As DNA, the CDR3 is TGTGCCAGCAGCTTAGAAAGTACGCGCGGGGCCACTCCGCAAGAGACCCAGTACTTC. Its translation: CASSLESTRGATPQETQYF.

This clonotype was seen ten or more times. This chain joins TRBV24-1 and TRBJ2-3; tentatively, D is TRBD1 (5 bases). The CDR3 extends over 17 amino acids. Between the trimmed V and J ends, which lost 4 bases and 0 bases, there was a span of 16 bases. Germline V gene data show CDR1 as KGHDR and CDR2 as SFDVKD. CDR3 region: CATSDPTVSASTDTQYF. The CDR3, as DNA: TGTGCCACCAGTGACCCGACAGTATCCGCTAGCACAGATACGCAGTATTTT.

This clonotype was picked up many times. The chain links TRBV29-1 to TRBJ2-1; D is unclear. From germline, CDR1 is SQVTM and CDR2 ANQGSEA. The CDR3 loop spans 8 amino acids. Trimming removed 2 bases at V and 12 bases at J, with 2 bases between. DNA for the CDR3: TGCAGCGTTGAAATGCAGTTCTTC. Translating it yields CSVEMQFF.

In its sample, this clonotype was seen many times. The V gene is TRBV12-3 or TRBV12-4, the J gene TRBJ2-1; 10 nucleotides line up with TRBD2. This CDR3 is 16 amino acids long. V shed 5 bases and J 6 bases; nucleotides not matched to a gene: 10. CDR3 amino acids: CASSRPGTSAPNEQFF. The DNA for the CDR3 is TGTGCCAGCAGTCGACCCGGGACTAGCGCCCCCAATGAGCAGTTCTTC.

With regard to this clonotype: A much bigger clone sits one base away, suggesting this may be a read error. The CDR3 does not close with the conserved phenylalanine or tryptophan, likely indicating a read error. CDR3 bases: TGCGCCAGCACCCCTTATCAGGGGCACACTGAAGCTTTCTCT. This sequence encodes CASTPYQGHTEAFS. V is TRBV5-1 and J is TRBJ1-1; TRBD1 is a possible D gene (6 bases). Trimming left V 6 bases short and J 3 bases short, with 15 bases between. The CDR3 is made up of 14 amino acids. Germline CDR1 is SGHRS and CDR2 is YFSETQ.